Each of the 29 T cell receptor beta chains below was sequenced from the same sample in a study of CD8 T cells in ankylosing spondylitis. TCRdb ran MiXCR on the 5' RACE reads and lists one entry per CDR3 protein. Among 250,000 to 300,000 distinct CDR3 sequences listed, over 15% were seen once. Material for sequencing was blood, either unsorted or a sorted T cell fraction (not recorded which). These receptor sequences come from a male donor with ankylosing spondylitis or in good health (not recorded which).

This clonotype came up many times. V gene TRBV14 combines with J gene TRBJ1-6; D possibly corresponds to TRBD1 (5 bases). The V and J ends lost 3 bases and 7 bases respectively, with 22 bases between them. CDR3 length: 18 amino acids. Germline lookup yields CDR1 SGHDN and CDR2 FVKESK. The CDR3 region is CASSQYLGVAAGNSPLHF. The CDR3 DNA reads as TGTGCCAGCAGCCAGTACCTGGGGGTCGCGGCCGGAAATTCACCCCTCCACTTT.

The J gene is TRBJ2-7, the V gene TRBV4-1; 9 bases are a match to TRBD2. V shed 5 bases and J 2 bases; nucleotides not matched to a gene: 10. The CDR3 consists of 16 residues. CDR1 MGHRA and CDR2 YSYEKL come from the germline V gene. The CDR3 sequence: CASSSPGSGGTYEQYF. CDR3 in DNA: TGCGCCAGCAGCTCACCGGGGAGCGGGGGGACCTACGAGCAGTACTTC.

V usage is TRBV7-8 and J usage is TRBJ2-1; D may be TRBD2 (6 bases). The ends were cut back, 4 bases at V and 0 bases at J, with 13 bases in the middle. The germline gives CDR1 SGHVS, CDR2 FQNEAQ. CDR3 length equals 16 residues. CDR3 coding DNA: TGTGCCAGCAGCTCCCAGCGGGTCAGCTCCTACAATGAGCAGTTCTTC. Its protein product is CASSSQRVSSYNEQFF. The full variable domain, with the rest looked up from reference TRBV7-8 and TRBJ2-1, is GAGVSQSPRYKVAKRGQDVALRCDPISGHVSLFWYQQALGQGPEFLTYFQNEAQLDKSGLPSDRFFAERPEGSVSTLKIQRTQQEDSAVYLCASSSQRVSSYNEQFFGPGTRLTVL.

This chain connects TRBV11-2 to TRBJ2-1; 8 bases are shared with TRBD1. V shed 5 bases, J shed 7 bases, and the junction held 10 bases outside the gene matches. The germline gives CDR1 SGHAT, CDR2 FQNNGV. The CDR3 runs 15 residues. CDR3 nucleotides: TGTGCCAGCAGCCGCGGACAGGGTCTGAAGAATGAGCAGTTCTTC. As protein: CASSRGQGLKNEQFF.

This chain links TRBV5-6 with TRBJ1-1; no firm D call. V was pared by 2 bases and J by 3 bases, with 5 bases between. Germline V lookup: CDR1 SGHDT, CDR2 YYEEEE. The CDR3 is 12 amino acids. The DNA for the CDR3 is TGTGCCAGCAGCTTTACAGACACTGAAGCTTTCTTT. Amino acids: CASSFTDTEAFF.

This clonotype was observed many times. The V call is TRBV4-1, the J call TRBJ2-1; weak D call: TRBD1 (6 bases). Trimming removed 0 bases at V and 5 bases at J, with 11 bases between. The CDR3 sequence is 15 residues long. In germline, CDR1 is MGHRA, CDR2 YSYEKL. The CDR3 DNA follows: TGCGCCAGCAGCCAAGATCTTGGACAGAACAATGAGCAGTTCTTC. Its protein product is CASSQDLGQNNEQFF.

This clonotype was detected a few times. This chain joins TRBV7-8 and TRBJ2-7; 9 bases are shared with TRBD2. J gave up 0 bases and V 1 base, and 4 bases lay outside the gene matches. CDR1 is SGHVS and CDR2 is FQNEAQ in the germline V gene. This CDR3 comprises 16 residues. CDR3 amino acids: CASSLVAGGSSYEQYF. The CDR3, as DNA: TGTGCCAGCAGCTTAGTTGCGGGAGGGAGCTCCTACGAGCAGTACTTC.

CDR3 bases: TGTGCCAGCAGGCCCGGGGGCCTAGCGGGATATGAGCAGTACTTC. As protein: CASRPGGLAGYEQYF. The chain is built from TRBV7-8 and TRBJ2-7, with TRBD2 matching 9 bases. J gave up 7 bases and V 6 bases, and 13 bases lay outside the gene matches. The CDR3 loop spans 15 amino acids. Germline V gene lookup returns CDR1 SGHVS and CDR2 FQNEAQ.

This clonotype has more than one count but fewer than ten. V and J are TRBV4-3 and TRBJ1-1; D perhaps matches TRBD1 (6 bases). V gave up 0 bases and J gave up 3 bases, with 14 bases separating them. In germline, CDR1 is LGHNA, CDR2 YSLEER. The CDR3 contains 16 residues. The CDR3 spells CASSQDGAGAHTEAFF. In DNA, the CDR3 is TGCGCCAGCAGCCAAGATGGGGCAGGGGCGCACACTGAAGCTTTCTTT.

This clonotype was observed a handful of times. This chain connects TRBV4-3 to TRBJ1-2; D not resolved. The V gene's germline CDR1 is LGHNA and CDR2 YSLEER. The V end lost 2 bases, the J end lost 5 bases, and 21 bases lay between the germline ends. This CDR3 contains 17 residues. The CDR3 loop is CASSQKAYPTTFYGYTF. The CDR3 DNA sequence: TGCGCCAGCAGCCAAAAGGCCTACCCGACGACCTTTTATGGCTACACCTTC.

This clonotype was seen ten or more times. This chain joins TRBV4-2 and TRBJ1-4; D uncertain. Germline V lookup: CDR1 LGHNA, CDR2 YNFKEQ. Trimming took 4 bases from V and 10 from J, leaving 10 bases between them. This CDR3 is built from 12 residues. The chain's CDR3 is CASSPREGKLFF. The CDR3 DNA reads as TGTGCCAGCAGCCCGCGAGAAGGAAAACTGTTTTTT.

This CDR3 is CASSPDGGSLTDTQYF. CDR3 DNA: TGTGCCAGCAGCCCTGACGGCGGGAGTTTAACAGATACGCAGTATTTT. J is TRBJ2-3 and V is TRBV12-3 or TRBV12-4; 7 positions match TRBD2. CDR3 length: 16 amino acids. V lost 6 bases and J lost 3; bases outside the gene matches: 12.

V is TRBV20-1 and J is TRBJ1-1, with 9 bases fitting TRBD1. The CDR3 length is 14 residues. Germline assignment: CDR1 DFQATT and CDR2 SNEGSKA (reference sequence). V lost 0 bases and J lost 6; bases outside the gene matches: 5. CDR3 residues: CSARETGGGAEAFF. The DNA of the CDR3 is TGCAGTGCTAGAGAAACAGGGGGCGGTGCTGAAGCTTTCTTT.

This clonotype came up many times. The V gene is TRBV7-8, the J gene TRBJ1-4; D unclear. Per the germline V gene, CDR1 is SGHVS and CDR2 is FQNEAQ. Between the trimmed V and J ends, which lost 0 bases and 0 bases, there was a span of 11 bases. This CDR3 has 17 residues. The CDR3 loop is CASSLARTDATNEKLFF. CDR3 DNA: TGTGCCAGCAGCTTAGCCCGGACGGATGCAACTAATGAAAAACTGTTTTTT.

The chain has TRBV7-3 and TRBJ2-7; D remains ambiguous. Germline CDR1 and CDR2: SGHTA and FQGTGA. Deletions cut 1 base from V and 6 bases from J, with 13 bases between. The CDR3 sequence is 14 residues long. This CDR3 is CASSLIDRATEQYF. The DNA of the CDR3 is TGTGCCAGCAGCTTAATTGATCGAGCTACCGAGCAGTACTTC.

The V call is TRBV6-5, the J call TRBJ2-7; D is possibly TRBD1 (6 bases). The V and J ends lost 2 bases and 5 bases respectively, with 10 bases between them. The CDR3 consists of 13 residues. CDR1 MNHEY and CDR2 SVGAGI come from the germline V gene. The CDR3 DNA reads as TGTGCCAGCAGTTACCGCGGACAGCACGAGCAGTACTTC. This sequence encodes CASSYRGQHEQYF.

This chain connects TRBV4-3 to TRBJ2-7; weak D call: TRBD1 (8 bases). Germline V gene data show CDR1 as LGHNA and CDR2 as YSLEER. The germline V and J ends were trimmed by 4 bases and 6 bases, with 25 bases remaining between them. The CDR3 has 17 residues. CDR3 sequence (DNA): TGCGCCAGCAGCCCGGGGGGCGCCGGGACAGGCGTGGGCGAGCAGTACTTC. Protein product: CASSPGGAGTGVGEQYF.

This clonotype was seen more than once but under ten times. The chain carries TRBV6-5 and TRBJ1-2; no clear D. Germline V gives CDR1 MNHEY, CDR2 SVGAGI. The CDR3 is 13 residues long. Trimming stripped 2 bases from V and 5 bases from J, with 9 bases between. In DNA form, the CDR3 reads TGTGCCAGCAGTTACGGGGAGGCGTATGGCTACACCTTC. Protein: CASSYGEAYGYTF.

The chain combines TRBV20-1 with TRBJ1-1; 7 bases match TRBD1. The V segment lost 0 bases and the J segment 4 bases; nucleotides outside the gene matches: 8. From germline, CDR1 is DFQATT and CDR2 SNEGSKA (reference sequence). The CDR3 totals 15 residues. CDR3 sequence reads: CSARDLTGWVTEAFF. The CDR3 DNA reads TGCAGTGCTAGAGATCTGACAGGGTGGGTCACTGAAGCTTTCTTT.

In its sample, this clonotype was seen a few times. The chain carries TRBV5-1 and TRBJ2-1; possible D gene TRBD2, 5 bases. The length of the CDR3 is 14 residues. The germline gives CDR1 SGHRS, CDR2 YFSETQ. The V gene lost 4 bases and the J gene lost 7 bases, with 15 bases spanning the gap. The CDR3 is CASSPTAGGNEQFF. The CDR3 bases are TGCGCCAGCAGCCCCACCGCGGGCGGGAATGAGCAGTTCTTC.

This chain connects TRBV27 to TRBJ2-5; TRBD1 or TRBD2 may be the D gene (5 bases each). Germline V gives CDR1 MNHEY, CDR2 SMNVEV (reference sequence). The V end was cut by 3 bases, the J end by 2 bases, with 10 bases between. This CDR3 comprises 14 residues. The CDR3 nucleotides are TGTGCCAGCAGTTTCAGGGACGGGCAAGAGACCCAGTACTTC. Its translation is CASSFRDGQETQYF.

This clonotype has at least ten counts. This rearrangement joins TRBV29-1 to TRBJ2-1; D not resolved. The germline CDR1 and CDR2 sequences are SQVTM and ANQGSEA. The CDR3 is 14 amino acids. Trimming removed 0 bases at V and 3 bases at J, with 9 bases between. Here the CDR3 reads CSVEDPTNYNEQFF. The CDR3 region has the DNA TGCAGCGTTGAAGACCCGACAAACTACAATGAGCAGTTCTTC.

The chain couples TRBV5-6 to TRBJ2-7, with D possibly called TRBD1 or TRBD2 (5 bases each). V was clipped by 1 base and J by 0 bases, with 8 bases between them. The germline V gene has CDR1 SGHDT and CDR2 YYEEEE. This CDR3 region has 14 residues. The CDR3 DNA reads TGTGCCAGCAGCTTGTCGGGGCTCTCCTACGAGCAGTACTTC. Protein sequence: CASSLSGLSYEQYF.

This clonotype has a handful of counts. V usage is TRBV29-1 and J usage is TRBJ2-3; unclear D gene. CDR1 and CDR2 (germline): SQVTM, ANQGSEA. The V and J ends lost 4 bases and 2 bases respectively, with 13 bases between them. The CDR3 is 14 amino acids. The CDR3 spells CSVGGGPNTDTQYF. The CDR3 DNA reads TGCAGCGTTGGGGGTGGGCCAAACACAGATACGCAGTATTTT.

The chain combines TRBV9 with TRBJ1-1, with D maybe TRBD1 (6 bases). Trimming removed 3 bases at V and 1 base at J, with 13 bases between. The CDR3 sequence is 15 residues long. Germline lookup yields CDR1 SGDLS and CDR2 YYNGEE. The CDR3 here is CASSGYRDKNTEAFF. CDR3 DNA: TGTGCCAGCAGCGGATACAGGGATAAGAACACTGAAGCTTTCTTT. Full variable domain (remainder filled in from reference TRBV9 and TRBJ1-1): DSGVTQTPKHLITATGQRVTLRCSPRSGDLSVYWYQQSLDQGLQFLIQYYNGEERAKGNILERFSAQQFPDLHSELNLSSLELGDSALYFCASSGYRDKNTEAFFGQGTRLTVV.

This chain links TRBV6-5 with TRBJ2-1; 9 nucleotides line up with TRBD2. The CDR3 consists of 17 residues. Trimming removed 2 bases from V and 0 bases from J; junction bases left unmatched: 5. Looked up from germline, CDR1 is MNHEY and CDR2 is SVGAGI. The CDR3: CASSYTSGSTSYNEQFF. The CDR3 DNA reads TGTGCCAGCAGTTACACTAGCGGGTCTACCTCCTACAATGAGCAGTTCTTC.

The J gene is TRBJ1-1, the V gene TRBV27; 9 nucleotides align to TRBD1. The CDR3 has 16 amino acids. J lost 0 bases, V lost 6 bases, and 8 bases had no gene match. Germline CDR1 reads MNHEY; CDR2 reads SMNVEV (reference sequence). The DNA of the CDR3 is TGTGCCAGCAGGACGACAGGGGGACGCATGAACACTGAAGCTTTCTTT. It is translated as CASRTTGGRMNTEAFF.

Many counts were recorded for this clonotype. The chain is built from TRBV10-1 and TRBJ2-7; D is perhaps TRBD1 (6 bases). The CDR3 extends over 14 amino acids. The ends were cut back, 0 bases at V and 5 bases at J, with 11 bases in the middle. CDR1 and CDR2 from the germline V gene are WNHNN and SYGVQD (reference sequence). The CDR3 spells CASSESAGVHEQYF. CDR3 sequence (DNA): TGCGCCAGCAGTGAGTCGGCAGGGGTGCACGAGCAGTACTTC.

This clonotype turned up a few times. This CDR3 reads CASSSDYEPGVAKNIQYF. The CDR3 DNA follows: TGCGCCAGCAGCTCAGACTACGAACCGGGAGTAGCCAAAAACATTCAGTACTTC. The V call is TRBV4-3, the J call TRBJ2-4, with D perhaps TRBD2 (6 bases). Trimming stripped 5 bases from V and 0 bases from J, with 20 bases between. CDR1 and CDR2 (germline): LGHNA, YSLEER. The CDR3 loop spans 18 amino acids.